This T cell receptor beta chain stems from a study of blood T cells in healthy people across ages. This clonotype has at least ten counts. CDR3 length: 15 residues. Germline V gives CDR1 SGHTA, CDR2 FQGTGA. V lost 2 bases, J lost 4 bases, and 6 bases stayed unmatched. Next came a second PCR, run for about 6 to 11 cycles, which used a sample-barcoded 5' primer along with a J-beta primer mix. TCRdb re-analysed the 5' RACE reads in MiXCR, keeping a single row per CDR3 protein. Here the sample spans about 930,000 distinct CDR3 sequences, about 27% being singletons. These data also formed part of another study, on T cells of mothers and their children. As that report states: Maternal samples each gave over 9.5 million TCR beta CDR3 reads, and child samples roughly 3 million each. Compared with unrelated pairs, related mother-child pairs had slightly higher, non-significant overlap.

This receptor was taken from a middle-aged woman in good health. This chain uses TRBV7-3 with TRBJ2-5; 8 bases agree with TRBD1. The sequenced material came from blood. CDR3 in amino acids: CASSLQPGTGETQYF. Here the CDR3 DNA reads TGTGCCAGCAGCTTACAGCCCGGGACAGGAGAGACCCAGTACTTC.